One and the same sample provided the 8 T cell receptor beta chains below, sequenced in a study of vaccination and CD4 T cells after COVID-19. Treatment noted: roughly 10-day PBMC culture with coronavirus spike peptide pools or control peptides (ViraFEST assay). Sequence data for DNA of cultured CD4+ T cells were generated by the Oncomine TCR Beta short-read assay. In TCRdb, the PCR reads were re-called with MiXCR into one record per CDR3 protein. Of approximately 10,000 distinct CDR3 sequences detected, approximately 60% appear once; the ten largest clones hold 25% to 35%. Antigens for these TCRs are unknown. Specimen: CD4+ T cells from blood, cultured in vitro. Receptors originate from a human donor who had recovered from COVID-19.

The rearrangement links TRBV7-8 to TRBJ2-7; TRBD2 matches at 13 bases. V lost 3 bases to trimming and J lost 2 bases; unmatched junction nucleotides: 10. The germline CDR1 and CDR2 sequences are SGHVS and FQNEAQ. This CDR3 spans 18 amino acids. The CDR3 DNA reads TGTGCCAGCAGCTTTTATACATCGGGACTAGCGGGGACCTACGAGCAGTACTTC. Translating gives CASSFYTSGLAGTYEQYF.

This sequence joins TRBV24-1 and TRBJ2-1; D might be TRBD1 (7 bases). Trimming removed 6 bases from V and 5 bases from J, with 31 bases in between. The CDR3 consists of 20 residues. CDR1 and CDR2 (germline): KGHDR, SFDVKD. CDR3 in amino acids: CATSPPPGGKRSSEDNEQFF. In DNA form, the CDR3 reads TGTGCCACCAGTCCTCCTCCAGGGGGAAAGAGGTCTAGCGAGGACAATGAGCAGTTCTTC.

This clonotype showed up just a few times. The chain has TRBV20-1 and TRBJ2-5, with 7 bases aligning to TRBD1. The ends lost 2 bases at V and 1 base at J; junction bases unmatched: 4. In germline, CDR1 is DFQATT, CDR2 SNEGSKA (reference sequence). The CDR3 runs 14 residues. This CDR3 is CSARSRDSQETQYF. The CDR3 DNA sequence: TGCAGTGCTAGAAGCCGGGACAGCCAAGAGACCCAGTACTTC.

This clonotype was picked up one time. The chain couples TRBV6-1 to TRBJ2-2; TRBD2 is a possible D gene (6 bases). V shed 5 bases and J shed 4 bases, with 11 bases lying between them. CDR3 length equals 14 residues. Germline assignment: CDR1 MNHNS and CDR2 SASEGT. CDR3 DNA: TGTGCCAGCAGTCTGGACTATTCCACCGGGGAGCTGTTTTTT. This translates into CASSLDYSTGELFF.

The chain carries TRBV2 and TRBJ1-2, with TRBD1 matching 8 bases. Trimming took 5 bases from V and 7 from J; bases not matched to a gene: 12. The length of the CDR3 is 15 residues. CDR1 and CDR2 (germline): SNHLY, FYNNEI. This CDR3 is CASSIRPGGGFGYTF. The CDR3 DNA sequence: TGTGCCAGCAGTATAAGACCAGGGGGCGGATTTGGCTACACCTTC.

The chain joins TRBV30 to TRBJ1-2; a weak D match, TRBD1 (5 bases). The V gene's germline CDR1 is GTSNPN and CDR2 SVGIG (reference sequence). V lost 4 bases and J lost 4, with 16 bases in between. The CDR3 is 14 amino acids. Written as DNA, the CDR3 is TGTGCCTGGATGACCGACAGAGGGTTCTATGGCTACACCTTC. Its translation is CAWMTDRGFYGYTF.

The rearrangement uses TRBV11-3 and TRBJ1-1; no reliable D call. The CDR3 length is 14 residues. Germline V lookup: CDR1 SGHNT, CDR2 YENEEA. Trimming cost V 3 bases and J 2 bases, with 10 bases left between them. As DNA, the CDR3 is TGTGCCAGCAGCTTGGACGGAGAAAACACTGAAGCTTTCTTT. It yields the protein CASSLDGENTEAFF.

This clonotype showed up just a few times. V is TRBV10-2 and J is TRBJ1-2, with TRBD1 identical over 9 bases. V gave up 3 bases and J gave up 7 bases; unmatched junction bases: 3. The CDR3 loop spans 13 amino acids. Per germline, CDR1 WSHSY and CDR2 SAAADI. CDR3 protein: CASSERTGVGYTF. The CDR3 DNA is TGCGCCAGCAGTGAAAGGACAGGGGTTGGCTACACCTTC.